Below are 4 T cell receptor beta chains sequenced from a single sample in a study of identical twins. TCRdb analysed the 5' RACE reads with MiXCR anew, one entry per CDR3 protein. The data hold some 1,700,000 distinct CDR3 sequences, with 32% observed a single time. Sequenced material: cord blood. These receptors were taken from a newborn girl in good health.

The gene calls are TRBV29-1 and TRBJ1-2; 11 positions match TRBD1. Germline V gives CDR1 SQVTM, CDR2 ANQGSEA. The CDR3 loop spans 14 amino acids. V gave up 6 bases and J gave up 7 bases; unmatched junction bases: 10. The CDR3 nucleotides are TGCAGCGTCCCGGGACAGGGGGGGGGTTGTGGCTACACCTTC. It specifies CSVPGQGGGCGYTF.

This clonotype was found a few times. The CDR3 here is CASSLDVGGRRAFF. Written as DNA, the CDR3 is TGCGCCAGCAGCTTGGACGTGGGCGGGAGGAGGGCTTTCTTT. The chain uses TRBV5-1 and TRBJ1-1; D remains ambiguous. This CDR3 has 14 amino acids. V shed 0 bases and J shed 11 bases, with 17 bases lying between them. Germline V CDR1 and CDR2: SGHRS, YFSETQ.

The rearrangement joins TRBV20-1 to TRBJ2-1; D might be TRBD2 (5 bases). Trimming left V 6 bases short and J 10 bases short, with 25 bases between. This CDR3 is built from 15 residues. Germline CDR1 DFQATT, CDR2 SNEGSKA (reference sequence). The CDR3 region is CSALIAGKGSYEQFF. The CDR3 DNA sequence: TGCAGTGCCCTCATCGCCGGGAAGGGCTCCTACGAGCAGTTCTTC.

The CDR3 region is CASSGGGPLSYNEQFF. DNA for the CDR3: TGTGCCAGCAGTGGCGGGGGGCCTCTCTCCTACAATGAGCAGTTCTTC. This chain links TRBV6-1 with TRBJ2-1; 8 positions agree with TRBD2. CDR1 is MNHNS, CDR2 SASEGT, per germline. The CDR3 has 16 residues. With V trimmed by 4 bases and J by 0 bases, 5 bases remained unmatched.